The rows below give T cell receptor beta chains drawn from one sample of a study of shared clonotypes between healthy human individuals. TCRdb's copy holds only in-frame clones and misses some; the assay was immunoSEQ multiplex PCR. The sample has around 610,000 clones; 95% to 97% are singletons. The sample was naive CD8+ T cells sorted from blood. The source is a young woman in good health. Each CDR3 is given with its conserved first and last residue. The D gene is left open where the match is weak. Not every row has a clone size; where given, it reads once, few, many or a size class.

NA,TRBJ1-5,TRBV27,NA,TGTGCCAGCAGTTTCCGGGCGAACAATCAGCCCCAGCATTTT,CASSFRANNQPQHF
NA,TRBJ2-7,TRBV4-1,NA,TGCGCCAGCAGCCTCGCCCCAGTGTACGAGCAGTACTTC,CASSLAPVYEQYF
NA,TRBJ2-7,TRBV7-9,NA,TGTGCCAGCAGCTTAGAACAGGGTGGGTACGAGCAGTACTTC,CASSLEQGGYEQYF
NA,TRBJ2-1,TRBV19,NA,TGTGCCAGTAGTATCTCGGGTTCTGGAGCCCCGACCTACTACAATGAGCAGTTCTTC,CASSISGSGAPTYYNEQFF
NA,TRBJ1-5,TRBV28,NA,TGTGCCAGCAGCAGGGAAGCCTGGGGTCAGCCCCAGCATTTT,CASSREAWGQPQHF
NA,TRBJ1-1,TRBV28,NA,TGTGCCAGCGCGAACCCCGGGGGTAGAACTGAAGCTTTCTTT,CASANPGGRTEAFF
TRBD2,TRBJ2-5,TRBV27,NA,TGTGCCAGCAGTCCGGGGACTAGCGGTAGGGAGACCCAGTACTTC,CASSPGTSGRETQYF
NA,TRBJ2-1,TRBV27,NA,TGTGCCAGCAGTTGGAAGGAAGACTCCTACAATGAGCAGTTCTTC,CASSWKEDSYNEQFF
NA,TRBJ2-5,TRBV2,NA,TGTGCCAGCAGTGACTGGCAAGAGACCCAGTACTTC,CASSDWQETQYF
TRBD2,TRBJ2-7,TRBV27,NA,TGTGCCAGCAGTTTATCAACGACTAGCGGGGGCCCTGGGGAGCAGTACTTC,CASSLSTTSGGPGEQYF
TRBD2,TRBJ2-7,TRBV11-2,NA,TGTGCCAGCAGCGTTAGCGGGTCCTACGAGCAGTACTTC,CASSVSGSYEQYF
TRBD1,TRBJ2-3,TRBV7-9,NA,TGTGCCAGCAGCTTTAGCCCCAGACAGGGTGACACAGATACGCAGTATTTT,CASSFSPRQGDTDTQYF
NA,TRBJ2-2,TRBV5-1,once,TGCGCCAGCAGCTTGCGGCGATCCGGGGAGCTGTTTTTT,CASSLRRSGELFF
TRBD2,TRBJ2-5,TRBV10-3,NA,TGTGCCACCGCCCTCCTAGCGGGGACCCAAGAGACCCAGTACTTC,CATALLAGTQETQYF
NA,TRBJ2-2,TRBV28,NA,TGTGCCAGCAGATTATGGGACGCGAACACCGGGGAGCTGTTTTTT,CASRLWDANTGELFF
NA,TRBJ1-1,TRBV9,NA,TGTGCCAGCAGCGTGGCATCCACTGAAGCTTTCTTT,CASSVASTEAFF
NA,TRBJ2-1,TRBV27,NA,TGTGCCAGCAGTTTTATGGGGACTTACAATGAGCAGTTCTTC,CASSFMGTYNEQFF
TRBD2,TRBJ2-1,TRBV28,NA,TGTGCCAGCAGTTTACTAGCGGGAGAAGAGCAGTTCTTC,CASSLLAGEEQFF
NA,TRBJ1-1,TRBV2,NA,TGTGCCAGCAGTGAGATCTTTGGGTCCACTGAAGCTTTCTTT,CASSEIFGSTEAFF
NA,TRBJ2-5,TRBV10-3,NA,TGTGCCACCATACCGATCAGGGGACGATCAAAAGAGACCCAGTACTTC,CATIPIRGRSKETQYF
NA,TRBJ2-7,TRBV11-2,NA,TGTGCCAGCAGCCTGGGGAGGTGGGGCGAGCAGTACTTC,CASSLGRWGEQYF
TRBD2,TRBJ2-3,TRBV5-6,NA,TGTGCCAGCACTCCAAGCGGGATAAGCACAGATACGCAGTATTTT,CASTPSGISTDTQYF
NA,TRBJ2-7,TRBV27,NA,TGTGCCAGCAGTTTAAACCCAGGGAGTTACGAGCAGTACTTC,CASSLNPGSYEQYF
NA,TRBJ1-1,TRBV10-2,NA,TGCGCCAGCAGTGGAACAGGGCCGTGGGACACTGAAGCTTTCTTT,CASSGTGPWDTEAFF
NA,TRBJ2-1,TRBV4-2,NA,TGTGCCAGCAGCCAAGGCACGCGGGAATGGCAGTTCTTC,CASSQGTREWQFF
NA,TRBJ1-1,TRBV11-2,NA,TGTGCCAGCAGCTTTCCCTCGGAGGGGGCTTTCTTT,CASSFPSEGAFF
NA,TRBJ2-5,TRBV5-5,NA,TGTGCCAGCAGCCTGGACAGTTTCCAAGAGACCCAGTACTTC,CASSLDSFQETQYF
NA,TRBJ1-2,TRBV5-6,NA,TGTGCCAGCAGCTTGGCGGGTGGGGGCTACACCTTC,CASSLAGGGYTF
TRBD2,TRBJ2-5,TRBV7-2,NA,TGTGCCAGCAGCTTTCGGGCTAGCGGGAGGAAAGAGACCCAGTACTTC,CASSFRASGRKETQYF
NA,TRBJ2-5,TRBV28,NA,TGTGCCAGCAGTTTCGGCCAGGGGTTAGAGACCCAGTACTTC,CASSFGQGLETQYF
NA,TRBJ2-1,TRBV4-1,NA,TGCGCCAGCAGCCAAGTTTTTCGGAATGAGCAGTTCTTC,CASSQVFRNEQFF
NA,TRBJ2-7,TRBV4-1,NA,TGCGCCAGCAGCCACCAGGTCGCCGCCGAGCAGTACTTC,CASSHQVAAEQYF
TRBD1,TRBJ1-3,TRBV19,NA,TGTGCCAGTAGTATACCTCGGGACAGGGCTGGAAACACCATATATTTT,CASSIPRDRAGNTIYF
TRBD1,TRBJ2-7,TRBV18,once,TGTGCCAGCTCACCCCCAGGGGGCCCCAACTACGAGCAGTACTTC,CASSPPGGPNYEQYF
NA,TRBJ2-1,TRBV5-4,NA,TGTGCCAGCAGCTTGGACAATGAGCAGTTCTTC,CASSLDNEQFF
TRBD1,TRBJ2-7,TRBV2,NA,TGTGCCAGCAGGCCCCGGGACAGAATCCCCTACGAGCAGTACTTC,CASRPRDRIPYEQYF
TRBD1,TRBJ1-3,TRBV9,NA,TGTGCCAGCAGTGGAGGACCGGGGGGACAGGAAGGGAACACCATATATTTT,CASSGGPGGQEGNTIYF
NA,TRBJ2-7,TRBV27,few,TGTGCCAGCAGTTTATCCCGGACTATCAATCTCTACGAGCAGTACTTC,CASSLSRTINLYEQYF
NA,TRBJ2-3,TRBV4-2,once,TGTGCCAGCAGCCAATCGGGTAAAACAGATACGCAGTATTTT,CASSQSGKTDTQYF
NA,TRBJ2-7,TRBV5-4,NA,TGTGCCAGCAGCTTGGGATACGAGCAGTACTTC,CASSLGYEQYF
NA,TRBJ2-1,TRBV27,NA,TGTGCCAGCAGTTTAGGGCCGGGATTTGATGAGCAGTTCTTC,CASSLGPGFDEQFF
NA,TRBJ1-5,TRBV28,NA,TGTGCCAGCAGTTTAGGTAGCAATCAGCCCCAGCATTTT,CASSLGSNQPQHF
NA,TRBJ2-1,TRBV9,NA,TGTGCCAGCAGCGGGACAGTCAATGAGCAGTTCTTC,CASSGTVNEQFF
TRBD1,TRBJ2-7,TRBV27,NA,TGTGCCAGCAGTTATACAGGGGCACCCTACGAGCAGTACTTC,CASSYTGAPYEQYF
TRBD2,TRBJ2-7,TRBV19,NA,TGTGCCAGTAGTACTCTAGCGGGAGTCGAGCAGTACTTC,CASSTLAGVEQYF
NA,TRBJ2-7,TRBV28,NA,TGTGCCAGTAAACTCCGTCAGGGTCCCTACGAGCAGTACTTC,CASKLRQGPYEQYF
TRBD2,TRBJ2-2,TRBV13,NA,TGTGCCAGCAGCTTACGGCGGAGCGGGACCACCGGGGAGCTGTTTTTT,CASSLRRSGTTGELFF
NA,TRBJ2-7,TRBV28,NA,TGTGCCAGCAGCCAGGGGTGGGGGGTAACTTATCAAAACTACGAGCAGTACTTC,CASSQGWGVTYQNYEQYF
TRBD2,TRBJ2-7,TRBV9,NA,TGTGCCAGCAGCGCCGGACTAGCGGGAGTATACAGGGGCTACGAGCAGTACTTC,CASSAGLAGVYRGYEQYF
NA,TRBJ1-6,TRBV5-6,NA,TGTGCCAGCAGCTTGTTGACAGGTTGGGGACCCCTCCACTTT,CASSLLTGWGPLHF
TRBD2,TRBJ2-7,TRBV28,NA,TGTGCCAGCAGTTCTCCCATAGGACTAGCGGCCTACGAGCAGTACTTC,CASSSPIGLAAYEQYF
TRBD2,TRBJ2-1,TRBV11-2,NA,TGTGCCAGCAGCCCCGTACTAGCGGGAGAGGTGAATGAGCAGTTCTTC,CASSPVLAGEVNEQFF
NA,TRBJ1-1,TRBV13,NA,TGTGCCAGCAGCTTAGGAAGGGGAGGCACTGAAGCTTTCTTT,CASSLGRGGTEAFF
NA,TRBJ2-1,TRBV7-2,NA,TGTGCCAGCACCCCTGAGGTAGCTCTCGATGAGCAGTTCTTC,CASTPEVALDEQFF
TRBD1,TRBJ1-4,TRBV19,NA,TGTGCCAGTACCCTAGACAGGGAGGGTCGCGAAAAACTGTTTTTT,CASTLDREGREKLFF
TRBD1,TRBJ2-5,TRBV5-6,NA,TGTGCCAGCAGCAGCGGGGACAGGGGGTTCCAAGAGACCCAGTACTTC,CASSSGDRGFQETQYF
NA,TRBJ2-7,TRBV5-6,NA,TGTGCCAGCAGCTTGCGGGAAAGCGAGCAGTACTTC,CASSLRESEQYF
NA,TRBJ2-1,TRBV5-4,once,TGTGCCAGCAGTCCCATCAGGGGCGGTACCAATGAGCAGTTCTTC,CASSPIRGGTNEQFF
NA,TRBJ2-7,TRBV9,NA,TGTGCCAGCAGCGTAGCGGACGGCAGCGAGCAGTACTTC,CASSVADGSEQYF